The entry below describes one TCR beta chain. Data came from immunoSEQ multiplex PCR; TCRdb stores just in-frame clones and leaves some out. The table shows 270,000 or so clones, with around 90% occurring only once. Participants were aged 18 to 89 years from about two dozen US areas. Categorization into cohorts depended on clinical history that participants reported. CDR3 length: 16 residues. This sample was included in a study of blood T cell repertoires in COVID-19. Study in general: COVID-19 samples from acute and convalescent phases originated in the United States, Italy and Spain.

The receptor comes from a woman aged 25 to 39 with acute COVID-19. This chain uses TRBV21-1 with TRBJ2-1; the table names TRBD2, a call not compared with the DNA. TRBV21-1 is termed a pseudogene. Sequencing was performed on PBMCs or T cells enriched from blood (not recorded which). The CDR3 loop is CASSMGCSGSDNEQFF. As DNA, the CDR3 is TGTGCCAGCAGCATGGGCTGTAGCGGGAGTGATAATGAGCAGTTCTTC.